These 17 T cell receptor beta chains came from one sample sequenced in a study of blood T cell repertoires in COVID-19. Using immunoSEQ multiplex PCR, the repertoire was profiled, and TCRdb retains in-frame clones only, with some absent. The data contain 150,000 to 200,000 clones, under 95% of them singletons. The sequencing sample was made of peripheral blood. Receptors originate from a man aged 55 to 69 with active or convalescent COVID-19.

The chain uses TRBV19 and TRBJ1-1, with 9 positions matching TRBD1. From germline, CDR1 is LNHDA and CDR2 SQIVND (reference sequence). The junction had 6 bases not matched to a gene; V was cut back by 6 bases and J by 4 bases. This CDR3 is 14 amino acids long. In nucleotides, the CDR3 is TGTGCCAGTAGACAGGGGGCGCGTAGCACTGAAGCTTTCTTT. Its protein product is CASRQGARSTEAFF. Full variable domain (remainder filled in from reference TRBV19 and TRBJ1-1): DGGITQSPKYLFRKEGQNVTLSCEQNLNHDAMYWYRQDPGQGLRLIYYSQIVNDFQKGDIAEGYSVSREKKESFPLTVTSAQKNPTAFYLCASRQGARSTEAFFGQGTRLTVV.

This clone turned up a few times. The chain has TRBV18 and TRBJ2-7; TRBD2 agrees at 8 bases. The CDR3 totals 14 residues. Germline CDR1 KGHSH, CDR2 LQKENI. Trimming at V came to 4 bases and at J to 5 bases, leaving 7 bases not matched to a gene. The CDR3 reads CASSLLDGGDEQYF. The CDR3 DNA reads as TGTGCCAGCTCACTCCTCGACGGGGGGGACGAGCAGTACTTC.

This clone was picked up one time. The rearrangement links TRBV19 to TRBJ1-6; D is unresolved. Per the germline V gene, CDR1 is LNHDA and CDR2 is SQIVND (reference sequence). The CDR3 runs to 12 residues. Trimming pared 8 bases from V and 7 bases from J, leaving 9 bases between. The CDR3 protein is CASREQNSPLHF. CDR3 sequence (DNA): TGTGCCAGTCGCGAACAGAATTCACCCCTCCACTTT.

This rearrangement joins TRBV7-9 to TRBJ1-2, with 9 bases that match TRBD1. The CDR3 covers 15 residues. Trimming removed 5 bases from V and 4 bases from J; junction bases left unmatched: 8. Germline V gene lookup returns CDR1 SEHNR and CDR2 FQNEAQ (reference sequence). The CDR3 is CASSEQGAFLYGYTF. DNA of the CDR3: TGTGCCAGCAGCGAACAGGGGGCCTTCCTCTATGGCTACACCTTC.

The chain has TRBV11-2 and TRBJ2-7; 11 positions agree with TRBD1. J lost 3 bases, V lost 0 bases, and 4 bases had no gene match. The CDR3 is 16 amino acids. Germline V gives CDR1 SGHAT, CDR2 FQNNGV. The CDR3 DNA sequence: TGTGCCAGCAGCTTAGACTGGACAGGGGGCGTCTACGAGCAGTACTTC. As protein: CASSLDWTGGVYEQYF.

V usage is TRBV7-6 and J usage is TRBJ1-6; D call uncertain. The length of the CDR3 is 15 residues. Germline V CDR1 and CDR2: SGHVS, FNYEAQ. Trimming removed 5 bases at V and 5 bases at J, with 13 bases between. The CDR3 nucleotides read TGTGCCAGCAGCCGCCTAGGACTCGATAATTCACCCCTCCACTTT. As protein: CASSRLGLDNSPLHF.

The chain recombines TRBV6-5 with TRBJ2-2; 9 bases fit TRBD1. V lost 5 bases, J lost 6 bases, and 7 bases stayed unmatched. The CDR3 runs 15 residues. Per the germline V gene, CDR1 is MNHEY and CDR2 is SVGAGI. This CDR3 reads CASSIRDRDPGELFF. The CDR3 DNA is TGTGCCAGCAGTATCCGGGACAGGGACCCCGGGGAGCTGTTTTTT.

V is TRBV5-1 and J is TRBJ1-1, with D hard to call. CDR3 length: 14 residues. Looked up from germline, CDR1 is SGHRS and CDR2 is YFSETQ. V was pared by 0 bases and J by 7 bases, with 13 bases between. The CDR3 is CASSLESRLSEAFF. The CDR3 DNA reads TGCGCCAGCAGCTTGGAGTCCAGGTTAAGTGAAGCTTTCTTT. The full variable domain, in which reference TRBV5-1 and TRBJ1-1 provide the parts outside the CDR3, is KAGVTQTPRYLIKTRGQQVTLSCSPISGHRSVSWYQQTPGQGLQFLFEYFSETQRNKGNFPGRFSGRQFSNSRSEMNVSTLELGDSALYLCASSLESRLSEAFFGQGTRLTVV.

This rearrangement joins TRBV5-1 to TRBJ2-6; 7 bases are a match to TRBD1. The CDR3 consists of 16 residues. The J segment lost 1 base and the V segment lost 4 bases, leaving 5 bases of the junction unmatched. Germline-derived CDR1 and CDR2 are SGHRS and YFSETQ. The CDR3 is CASSRGLMSGANVLTF. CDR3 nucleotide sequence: TGCGCCAGCAGCAGGGGGCTCATGTCTGGGGCCAACGTCCTGACTTTC.

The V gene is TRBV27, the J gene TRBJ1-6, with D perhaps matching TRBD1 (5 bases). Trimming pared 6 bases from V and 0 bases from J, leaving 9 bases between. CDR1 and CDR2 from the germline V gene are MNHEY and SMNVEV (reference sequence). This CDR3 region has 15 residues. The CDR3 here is CASRGLSSYNSPLHF. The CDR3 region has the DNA TGTGCCAGCAGGGGGCTTAGCTCCTATAATTCACCCCTCCACTTT.

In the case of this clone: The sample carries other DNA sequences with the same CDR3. This CDR3 reads CASSRTVNTEAFF. CDR3 nucleotide sequence: TGTGCCAGTAGTAGGACAGTGAACACTGAAGCTTTCTTT. V gene TRBV19 combines with J gene TRBJ1-1, with a tentative D call TRBD1 (6 bases). The V and J ends lost 4 bases and 0 bases respectively, with 6 bases between them. Looked up from germline, CDR1 is LNHDA and CDR2 is SQIVND (reference sequence). The CDR3 consists of 13 residues.

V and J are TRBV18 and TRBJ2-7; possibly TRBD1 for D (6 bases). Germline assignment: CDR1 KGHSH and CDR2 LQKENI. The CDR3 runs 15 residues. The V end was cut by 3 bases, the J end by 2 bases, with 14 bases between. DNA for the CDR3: TGTGCCAGCTCACCGCGGACAGCTAATCCCTACGAGCAGTACTTC. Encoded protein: CASSPRTANPYEQYF.

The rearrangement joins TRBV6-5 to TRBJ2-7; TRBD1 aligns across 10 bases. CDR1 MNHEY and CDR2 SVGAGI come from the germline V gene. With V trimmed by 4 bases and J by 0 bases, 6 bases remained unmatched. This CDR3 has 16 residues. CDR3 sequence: CASSSGTGVLSYEQYF. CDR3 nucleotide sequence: TGTGCCAGCAGTTCCGGGACAGGGGTCCTCTCCTACGAGCAGTACTTC.

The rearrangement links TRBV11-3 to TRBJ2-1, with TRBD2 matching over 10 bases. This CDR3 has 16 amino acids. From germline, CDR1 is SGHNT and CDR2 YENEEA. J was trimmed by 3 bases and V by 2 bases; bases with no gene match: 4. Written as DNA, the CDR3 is TGTGCCAGCAGCTTATGGGCTAGCGGGGGCTACAATGAGCAGTTCTTC. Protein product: CASSLWASGGYNEQFF.

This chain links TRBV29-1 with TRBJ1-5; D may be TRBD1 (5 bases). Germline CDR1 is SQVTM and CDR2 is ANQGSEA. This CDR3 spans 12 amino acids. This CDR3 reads CRRNRSNQPQHF. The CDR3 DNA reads TGCAGGCGAAACAGGAGCAATCAGCCCCAGCATTTT.

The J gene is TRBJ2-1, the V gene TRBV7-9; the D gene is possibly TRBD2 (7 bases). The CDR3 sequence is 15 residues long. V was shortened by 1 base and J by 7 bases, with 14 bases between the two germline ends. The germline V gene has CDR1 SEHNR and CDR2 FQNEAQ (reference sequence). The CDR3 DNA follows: TGTGCCAGCAGCTTAGTAGGGGGGGCCTTTAATGAGCAGTTCTTC. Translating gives CASSLVGGAFNEQFF.

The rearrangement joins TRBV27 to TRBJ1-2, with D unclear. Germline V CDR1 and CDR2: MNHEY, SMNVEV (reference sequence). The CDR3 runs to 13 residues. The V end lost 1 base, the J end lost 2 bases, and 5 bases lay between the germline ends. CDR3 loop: CASSLWANYGYTF. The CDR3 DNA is TGTGCCAGCAGTTTATGGGCCAACTATGGCTACACCTTC.